Listed below are T cell receptor beta chains from one sample, sequenced in a study of human T cells and chemical hapten exposure. TCRdb re-derived calls from the RACE reads in MiXCR, one entry per CDR3 protein. The data hold about 380,000 distinct CDR3 sequences, with approximately 5.1% observed a single time. Sequencing was performed on whole blood, taken in connection with sensitization to the hapten diphenylcyclopropenone (DPC). These receptors all stem from a woman in her 50s with alopecia areata. Some clones in this sample may be carry-over from other donors' samples. Both conserved end residues are part of each CDR3. A D gene is named only where the DNA matches it firmly. Some rows mark clone size as missing; the rest say once, few, many or name a class of expanded clone.

clone size: few
J gene: TRBJ1-2
V gene: TRBV4-2
D gene: TRBD1
CDR3 protein: CASSQDSDRETFNYGYTF
CDR3 DNA: TGTGCCAGCAGCCAAGACTCGGACAGGGAAACATTCAACTATGGCTACACCTTC

clone size: NA
J gene: TRBJ1-4
V gene: TRBV25-1
D gene: NA
CDR3 protein: CASSEGAGLGKLFF
CDR3 DNA: TGTGCCAGCAGTGAGGGGGCAGGGCTCGGAAAACTGTTTTTT

clone size: few
J gene: TRBJ1-1
V gene: TRBV5-6
D gene: TRBD1
CDR3 protein: CASSLVGRGPGTEAFF
CDR3 DNA: TGTGCCAGCAGCTTGGTCGGCAGGGGGCCTGGCACTGAAGCTTTCTTT

clone size: few
J gene: TRBJ1-5
V gene: TRBV6-6
D gene: TRBD1
CDR3 protein: CASSQKTGIGQPQHF
CDR3 DNA: TGTGCCAGCAGTCAAAAGACAGGGATTGGTCAGCCCCAGCATTTT

clone size: many
J gene: TRBJ2-1
V gene: TRBV28
D gene: TRBD2
CDR3 protein: CASSLVGTRYNEQFF
CDR3 DNA: TGTGCCAGCAGTTTGGTTGGGACTAGGTACAATGAGCAGTTCTTC

clone size: NA
J gene: TRBJ2-1
V gene: TRBV10-3
D gene: NA
CDR3 protein: CAISVGGGSYNEQFF
CDR3 DNA: TGTGCCATCAGTGTTGGGGGAGGCAGCTACAATGAGCAGTTCTTC

clone size: NA
J gene: TRBJ2-7
V gene: TRBV7-2
D gene: TRBD2
CDR3 protein: CASSARLAGDWYEQYF
CDR3 DNA: TGTGCCAGCAGCGCTAGACTAGCGGGAGACTGGTACGAGCAGTACTTC

clone size: few
J gene: TRBJ2-3
V gene: TRBV5-1
D gene: NA
CDR3 protein: CASSLVGQQVGTDTQYF
CDR3 DNA: TGCGCCAGCAGCTTGGTCGGTCAGCAAGTCGGCACAGATACGCAGTATTTT

clone size: many
J gene: TRBJ1-4
V gene: TRBV7-9
D gene: NA
CDR3 protein: CASSSGEIQEKLFF
CDR3 DNA: TGTGCCAGCAGCTCAGGGGAAATACAGGAAAAACTGTTTTTT

clone size: many
J gene: TRBJ2-3
V gene: TRBV5-6
D gene: NA
CDR3 protein: CASSSGLITDTQYF
CDR3 DNA: TGTGCCAGCAGCTCTGGACTTATCACAGATACGCAGTATTTT

clone size: NA
J gene: TRBJ1-1
V gene: TRBV29-1
D gene: TRBD1
CDR3 protein: CSAGTGVGREAFF
CDR3 DNA: TGCAGCGCAGGCACAGGGGTTGGTAGGGAAGCTTTCTTT

clone size: many
J gene: TRBJ2-5
V gene: TRBV12-3/TRBV12-4
D gene: TRBD2
CDR3 protein: CASSPPGLAGVGETQYF
CDR3 DNA: TGTGCCAGCAGTCCTCCGGGGCTAGCGGGAGTTGGAGAGACCCAGTACTTC

clone size: few
J gene: TRBJ2-1
V gene: TRBV18
D gene: TRBD1
CDR3 protein: CASSPPRGLDYNEQFF
CDR3 DNA: TGTGCCAGCTCACCACCGAGGGGGCTAGACTACAATGAGCAGTTCTTC